This TCR beta chain was observed in a study of technical replicates of blood from four donors. The table came from immunoSEQ multiplex PCR; TCRdb's copy has only in-frame clones and leaves some out. The data contain tens of thousands of clones, 75% to 90% of them singletons. Germline CDR1 reads SGDLS; CDR2 reads YYNGEE. V shed 4 bases, J shed 7 bases, and the junction held 9 bases outside the gene matches. This CDR3 is 17 amino acids long. This receptor was taken from a human donor in good health. Some clones in this sample may be carry-over from other donors' samples. The material sequenced was PBMCs. The gene calls are TRBV9 and TRBJ2-1; 15 nucleotides agree with TRBD2. Here the CDR3 reads CASSLGTGTSGGNEQFF. Written as DNA, the CDR3 is TGTGCCAGCAGCCTCGGCACCGGGACTAGCGGGGGGAATGAGCAGTTCTTC.